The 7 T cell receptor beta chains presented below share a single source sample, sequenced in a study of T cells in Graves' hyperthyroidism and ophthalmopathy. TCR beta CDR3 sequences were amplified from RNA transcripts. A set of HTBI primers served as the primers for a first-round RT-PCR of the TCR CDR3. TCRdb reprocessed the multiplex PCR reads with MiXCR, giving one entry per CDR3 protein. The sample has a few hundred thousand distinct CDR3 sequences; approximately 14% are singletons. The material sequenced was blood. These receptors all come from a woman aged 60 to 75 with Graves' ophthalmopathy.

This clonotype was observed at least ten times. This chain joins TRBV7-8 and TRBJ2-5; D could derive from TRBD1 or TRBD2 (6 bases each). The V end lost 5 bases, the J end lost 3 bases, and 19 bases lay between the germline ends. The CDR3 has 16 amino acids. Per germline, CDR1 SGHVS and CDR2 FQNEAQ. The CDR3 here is CASSPPTRGGKETQYF. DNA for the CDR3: TGTGCCAGCAGCCCCCCGACCAGGGGAGGTAAAGAGACCCAGTACTTC.

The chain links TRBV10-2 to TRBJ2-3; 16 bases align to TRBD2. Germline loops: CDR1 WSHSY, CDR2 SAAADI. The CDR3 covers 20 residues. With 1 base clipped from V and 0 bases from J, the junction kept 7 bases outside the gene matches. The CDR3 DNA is TGCGCCAGCAGTGAGTGGGCCGGGACTAGCGGGAGGGGAAGCACAGATACGCAGTATTTT. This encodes CASSEWAGTSGRGSTDTQYF.

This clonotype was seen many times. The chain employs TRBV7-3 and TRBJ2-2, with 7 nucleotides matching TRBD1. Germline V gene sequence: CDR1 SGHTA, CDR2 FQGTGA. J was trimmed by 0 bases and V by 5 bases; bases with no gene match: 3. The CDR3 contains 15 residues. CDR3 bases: TGTGCCAGCAGCAAGGGGGCCTCGAACACCGGGGAGCTGTTTTTT. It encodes CASSKGASNTGELFF.

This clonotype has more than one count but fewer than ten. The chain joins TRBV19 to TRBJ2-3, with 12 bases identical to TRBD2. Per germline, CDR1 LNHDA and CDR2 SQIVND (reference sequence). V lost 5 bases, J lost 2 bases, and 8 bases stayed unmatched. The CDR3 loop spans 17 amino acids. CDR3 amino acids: CASSQLAGGPYTDTQYF. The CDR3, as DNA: TGTGCCAGTAGTCAGCTAGCGGGAGGGCCTTACACAGATACGCAGTATTTT.

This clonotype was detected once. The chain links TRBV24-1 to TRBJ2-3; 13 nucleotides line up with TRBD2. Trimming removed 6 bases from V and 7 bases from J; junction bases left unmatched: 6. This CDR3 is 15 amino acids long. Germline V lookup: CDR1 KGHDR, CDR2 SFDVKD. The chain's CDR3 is CATSRGTSGINTQYF. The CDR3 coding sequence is TGTGCCACCAGTCGAGGGACTAGCGGGATAAATACGCAGTATTTT.

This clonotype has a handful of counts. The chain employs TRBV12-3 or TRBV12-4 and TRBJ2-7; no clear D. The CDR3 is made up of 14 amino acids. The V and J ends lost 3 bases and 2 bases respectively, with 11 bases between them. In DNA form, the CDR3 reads TGTGCCAGCAGTTTGCCGGCCAAGACCTACGAGCAGTACTTC. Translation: CASSLPAKTYEQYF.

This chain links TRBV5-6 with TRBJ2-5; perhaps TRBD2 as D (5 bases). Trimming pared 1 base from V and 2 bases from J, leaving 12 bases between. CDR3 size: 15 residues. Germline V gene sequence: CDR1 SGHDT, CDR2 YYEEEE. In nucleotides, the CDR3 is TGTGCCAGCAGCTTGATCGTGCGGGCTCAAGAGACCCAGTACTTC. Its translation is CASSLIVRAQETQYF.